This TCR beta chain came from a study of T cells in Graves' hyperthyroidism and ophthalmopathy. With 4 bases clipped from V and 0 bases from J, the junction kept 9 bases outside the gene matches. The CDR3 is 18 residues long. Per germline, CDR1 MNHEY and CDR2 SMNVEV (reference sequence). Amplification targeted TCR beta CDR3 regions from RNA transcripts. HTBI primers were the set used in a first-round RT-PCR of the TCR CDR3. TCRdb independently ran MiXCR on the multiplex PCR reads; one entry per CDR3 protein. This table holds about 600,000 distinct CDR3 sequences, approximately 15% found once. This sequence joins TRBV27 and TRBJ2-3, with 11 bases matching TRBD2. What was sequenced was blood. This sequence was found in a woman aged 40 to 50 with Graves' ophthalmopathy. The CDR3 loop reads CASSSLFSGGVSTDTQYF. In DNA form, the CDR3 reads TGTGCCAGCAGTTCCCTCTTTAGCGGGGGGGTTAGCACAGATACGCAGTATTTT.